The TCR beta chain under discussion was sequenced for a study of blood T cell repertoires in COVID-19. V was shortened by 10 bases and J by 4 bases, with 15 bases between the two germline ends. The CDR3 sequence is 13 residues long. Repertoires were generated with immunoSEQ multiplex PCR, while TCRdb's copy carries only in-frame clones and drops some. The sample lists under 200,000 clones, around 85% seen once, with roughly 6% in the top ten. Sequencing was done on a sample of PBMCs or T cells enriched from blood (not recorded which). This clonotype originated in a middle-aged woman with acute COVID-19. This chain links TRBV12-3 or TRBV12-4 with TRBJ2-3, with D maybe TRBD1 (7 bases). DNA of the CDR3: TGTGCCACCAGGGGGGCCCGGGCAGATACGCAGTATTTT. It codes for CATRGARADTQYF.